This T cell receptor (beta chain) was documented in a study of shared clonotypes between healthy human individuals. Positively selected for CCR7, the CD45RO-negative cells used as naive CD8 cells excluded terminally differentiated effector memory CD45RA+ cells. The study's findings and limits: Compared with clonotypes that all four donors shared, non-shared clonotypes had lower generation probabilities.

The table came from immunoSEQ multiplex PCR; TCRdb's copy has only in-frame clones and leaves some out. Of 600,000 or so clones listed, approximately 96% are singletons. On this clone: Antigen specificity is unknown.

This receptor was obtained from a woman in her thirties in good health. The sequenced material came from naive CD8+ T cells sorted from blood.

The CDR3, as DNA: TGTGCCAGCAGTATAAGAGGACAGGGGAACTATGGCTACACCTTC. Translating gives CASSIRGQGNYGYTF. This chain links TRBV6-5 with TRBJ1-2; 9 bases match TRBD1. This CDR3 is 15 amino acids long. The J segment lost 2 bases and the V segment lost 5 bases, leaving 6 bases of the junction unmatched. Germline CDR1 reads MNHEY; CDR2 reads SVGAGI.